Listed below are T cell receptor beta chains from one sample, sequenced in a study of blood T cell repertoires in COVID-19. TCRdb's copy holds only in-frame clones and misses some; the assay was immunoSEQ multiplex PCR. The sample contains around 200,000 clones, roughly 89% of which appear only once. Sample: PBMCs or T cells enriched from blood (not recorded which). Receptor source: a woman aged 35 to 49 with acute COVID-19. Each CDR3 is given with its conserved first and last residue. A D gene is named only where the DNA matches it firmly. Where a row states a size, it is once, few, many or the class of an expanded clone; other rows omit it.

d_call clone_size j_call v_call cdr3_aa cdr3_nt
TRBD1 . TRBJ1-1 TRBV11-3 CASSFGQVEGTEAFF TGTGCCAGCAGCTTCGGACAGGTAGAAGGCACTGAAGCTTTCTTT
TRBD1 . TRBJ1-1 TRBV10-2 CASTGQGPNTEAFF TGCGCCAGCACCGGACAGGGGCCGAACACTGAAGCTTTCTTT
TRBD1 . TRBJ1-2 TRBV9 CASSVGPQGASNGYTF TGTGCCAGCAGCGTAGGGCCTCAGGGGGCCTCGAATGGCTACACCTTC
. . TRBJ1-3 TRBV5-1 CASSPSPGNTIYF TGCGCCAGCAGCCCCTCTCCTGGAAACACCATATATTTT
. . TRBJ1-5 TRBV7-8 CASSQTQNQPQHF TGTGCCAGCAGCCAAACCCAGAATCAGCCCCAGCATTTT
TRBD1 . TRBJ1-2 TRBV7-9 CASSEGIGTGVLNYGYTF TGTGCCAGCAGCGAAGGAATCGGGACAGGGGTCCTTAACTATGGCTACACCTTC
TRBD1 . TRBJ1-2 TRBV19 CASTEFPDRGYGYTF TGTGCCAGTACCGAATTTCCCGACAGGGGCTATGGCTACACCTTC
. . TRBJ1-1 TRBV6-5 CASRIRDSGAEAFF TGTGCCAGCAGGATCCGGGACTCGGGGGCTGAAGCTTTCTTT
. . TRBJ2-3 TRBV4-1 CASSQVGGRKTDTQYF TGCGCCAGCAGCCAAGTCGGAGGGCGCAAGACAGATACGCAGTATTTT
. . TRBJ2-7 TRBV6-5 CASSHDTDPTYEQYF TGTGCCAGCAGTCATGACACCGACCCAACCTACGAGCAGTACTTC
. . TRBJ1-1 TRBV11-2 CASSLVRVNTEAFF TGTGCCAGCAGCTTAGTTCGGGTGAACACTGAAGCTTTCTTT
TRBD2 . TRBJ2-7 TRBV6-2/TRBV6-3 CASSPSTSGRSYEQYF TGTGCCAGCAGTCCGTCGACTAGCGGGAGATCCTACGAGCAGTACTTC
. . TRBJ1-1 TRBV11-2 CASSLGLGMNTEAFF TGTGCCAGCAGCTTAGGGCTAGGCATGAACACTGAAGCTTTCTTT
TRBD2 once TRBJ2-1 TRBV9 CASSVGGGANNEQFF TGTGCCAGCAGCGTAGGCGGGGGGGCGAACAATGAGCAGTTCTTC
TRBD2 . TRBJ2-3 TRBV24-1 CATSGPEGTSGSTDTQYF TGTGCCACCAGTGGCCCGGAAGGAACTAGCGGGTCTACAGATACGCAGTATTTT
TRBD1 . TRBJ1-5 TRBV5-1 CASRKDINRGIGNQPQHF TGCGCCAGCAGAAAAGATATTAACAGGGGTATAGGCAATCAGCCCCAGCATTTT
TRBD1 . TRBJ1-6 TRBV6-5 CASRPPGQNNSPLHF TGTGCCAGCAGACCCCCGGGACAGAATAATTCACCCCTCCACTTT
. many TRBJ1-1 TRBV6-2/TRBV6-3 CASSYLRDEAFF TGTGCCAGCAGTTACCTCCGAGATGAAGCTTTCTTT
. . TRBJ1-1 TRBV6-5 CASNGQEAFF TGTGCCAGCAACGGACAGGAAGCTTTCTTT
TRBD1 . TRBJ1-5 TRBV18 CASSLQGAGSNQPQHF TGTGCCAGCTCGCTCCAGGGGGCCGGCAGCAATCAGCCCCAGCATTTT
TRBD1 . TRBJ2-3 TRBV6-1 CASSGGQGLIRTDTQYF TGTGCCAGCAGTGGGGGACAGGGGCTGATACGCACAGATACGCAGTATTTT
TRBD1 . TRBJ2-4 TRBV9 CASSPWTGGVENIQYF TGTGCCAGCAGCCCCTGGACAGGGGGCGTCGAAAACATTCAGTACTTC
TRBD2 . TRBJ2-3 TRBV2 CASSDLVAGPSDTQYF TGTGCCAGCAGTGATTTGGTAGCGGGGCCATCAGATACGCAGTATTTT
. . TRBJ1-1 TRBV3-1/TRBV3-2 CASSRGAEAFF TGTGCCAGCAGTAGGGGTGCTGAAGCTTTCTTT
. . TRBJ2-1 TRBV7-3 CASSRDYNEQFF TGTGCCAGCAGCCGGGACTACAATGAGCAGTTCTTC
TRBD2 . TRBJ2-3 TRBV27 CAVRGGRDTQYF TGTGCCGTACGGGGGGGTCGGGATACGCAGTATTTT
TRBD1 . TRBJ1-5 TRBV27 CASSRGTGGSQPQHF TGTGCCAGCAGCAGGGGGACAGGGGGATCTCAGCCCCAGCATTTT
. . TRBJ2-1 TRBV14 CASSKRAADSGEQFF TGTGCCAGCAGTAAACGGGCAGCGGACTCCGGTGAGCAGTTCTTC
TRBD1 . TRBJ1-4 TRBV5-1 CASSRDRSNEKLFF TGCGCCAGCAGCCGGGACAGATCTAATGAAAAACTGTTTTTT
. . TRBJ2-1 TRBV18 CASSPGGPNEQFF TGTGCCAGCTCACCTGGGGGCCCAAATGAGCAGTTCTTC
TRBD1 . TRBJ1-2 TRBV6-6 CASRNRGASPTIGYTF TGTGCCAGCAGGAACAGGGGAGCCTCCCCCACGATCGGCTACACCTTC
. once TRBJ1-1 TRBV7-6 CASSDRGMGDTEAFF TGTGCCAGCAGCGACCGAGGCATGGGAGACACTGAAGCTTTCTTT
. . TRBJ1-2 TRBV19 CASSIAEGYTF TGTGCCAGTAGTATCGCGGAGGGCTACACCTTC
. . TRBJ2-7 TRBV6-5 CASSYSGSYEQYF TGTGCCAGCAGTTACAGCGGCTCCTACGAGCAGTACTTC
TRBD1 . TRBJ2-7 TRBV18 CASSPLGLRGNSLYEQYF TGTGCCAGCTCACCACTAGGACTCAGGGGGAACTCTCTCTACGAGCAGTACTTC
. . TRBJ1-1 TRBV6-2/TRBV6-3 CASSLRGVGNTEAFF TGTGCCAGCAGTTTACGGGGGGTTGGAAACACTGAAGCTTTCTTT
TRBD1 . TRBJ1-1 TRBV18 CASSPFRDRETEAFF TGTGCCAGCTCACCTTTTCGCGACAGGGAGACTGAAGCTTTCTTT
. . TRBJ1-5 TRBV27 CASSLLAGGNQPQHF TGTGCCAGCAGTTTACTGGCGGGGGGCAATCAGCCCCAGCATTTT
TRBD1 . TRBJ2-1 TRBV5-1 CASSLPDRGRGGSYNEQFF TGCGCCAGCTCCCTTCCCGACAGGGGTAGGGGTGGCTCCTACAATGAGCAGTTCTTC
. few TRBJ1-2 TRBV5-1 CASSLDGGFAYGYTF TGCGCCAGCAGCTTGGATGGGGGGTTCGCCTATGGCTACACCTTC
TRBD1 . TRBJ1-2 TRBV29-1 CSVGDREITF TGCAGCGTTGGTGACAGGGAAATCACCTTC
. . TRBJ1-2 TRBV7-9 CASRPAGEGYGYTF TGTGCCAGCAGACCTGCAGGGGAGGGCTATGGCTACACCTTC
TRBD1 . TRBJ1-6 TRBV7-9 CASSLALRQGSSPLHF TGTGCCAGCAGCTTAGCGCTGAGACAGGGTTCTTCACCCCTCCACTTT
. . TRBJ2-1 TRBV14 CASSLIDEQFF TGTGCCAGCAGCCTAATAGATGAGCAGTTCTTC
. once TRBJ2-3 TRBV7-3 CASSRRDRPLGTDTQYF TGTGCCAGCAGCCGTAGAGACAGGCCCCTTGGCACAGATACGCAGTATTTT
. . TRBJ1-1 TRBV29-1 CSVQGGRTEAFF TGCAGCGTTCAGGGAGGTCGCACTGAAGCTTTCTTT
. . TRBJ1-2 TRBV12-3/TRBV12-4 CASSVTESYGYTF TGTGCCAGCAGCGTGACAGAAAGCTATGGCTACACCTTC
. . TRBJ1-6 TRBV4-3 CASSQDYGGLYNSPLHF TGCGCCAGCAGCCAAGATTACGGGGGGCTCTATAATTCACCCCTCCACTTT
TRBD1 . TRBJ2-6 TRBV5-4 CASTLPPGTGDSGANVLTF TGTGCCAGCACCCTACCCCCCGGGACAGGGGACTCTGGGGCCAACGTCCTGACTTTC
TRBD1 . TRBJ1-2 TRBV29-1 CSVLVTGVGYGYTF TGCAGCGTTTTGGTGACAGGGGTCGGATATGGCTACACCTTC